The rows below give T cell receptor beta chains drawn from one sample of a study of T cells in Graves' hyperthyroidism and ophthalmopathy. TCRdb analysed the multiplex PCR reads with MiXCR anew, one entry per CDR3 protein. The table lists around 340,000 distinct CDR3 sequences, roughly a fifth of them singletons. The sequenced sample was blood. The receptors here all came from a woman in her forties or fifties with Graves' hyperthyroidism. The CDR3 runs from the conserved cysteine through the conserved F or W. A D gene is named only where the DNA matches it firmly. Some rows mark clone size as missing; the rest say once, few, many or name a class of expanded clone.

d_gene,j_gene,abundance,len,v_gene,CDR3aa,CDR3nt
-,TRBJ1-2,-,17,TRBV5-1,CASSLNPRDKRIYGYTF,TGCGCCAGCAGCTTAAACCCCCGGGACAAAAGAATCTATGGCTACACCTTC
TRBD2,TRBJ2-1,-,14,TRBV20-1,CSAPPLAGINEQFF,TGCAGTGCCCCACCACTAGCGGGGATCAATGAGCAGTTCTTC
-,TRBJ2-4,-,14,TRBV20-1,CSAREVRGWSIQYF,TGCAGTGCTAGAGAGGTCAGGGGATGGAGCATTCAGTACTTC
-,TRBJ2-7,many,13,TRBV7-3,CASSLNGGYEQYF,TGTGCCAGCAGCTTAAATGGGGGTTACGAGCAGTACTTC
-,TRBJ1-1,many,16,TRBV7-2,CASSLAVGRGNTEAFF,TGTGCCAGCAGCTTAGCAGTTGGCAGGGGGAACACTGAAGCTTTCTTT
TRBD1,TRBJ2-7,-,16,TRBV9,CASSVGIGQGNYEQYF,TGTGCCAGCAGCGTAGGGATTGGACAGGGGAACTACGAGCAGTACTTC
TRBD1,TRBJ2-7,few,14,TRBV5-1,CASSTTGASYEQYF,TGCGCCAGCAGCACGACAGGGGCTTCCTACGAGCAGTACTTC
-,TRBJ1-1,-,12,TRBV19,CASSHGGTEAFF,TGTGCCAGTAGTCATGGTGGCACTGAAGCTTTCTTT
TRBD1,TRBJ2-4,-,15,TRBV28,CASSYGQGSKNIQYF,TGTGCCAGCAGTTACGGACAGGGATCCAAAAACATTCAGTACTTC
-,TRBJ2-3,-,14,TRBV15,CATRSQRSTDTQYF,TGTGCCACCCGAAGTCAGCGGAGCACAGATACGCAGTATTTT
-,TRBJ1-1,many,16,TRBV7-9,CASSSLGAGVNTEAFF,TGTGCCAGCAGCTCCCTCGGGGCAGGGGTGAACACTGAAGCTTTCTTT
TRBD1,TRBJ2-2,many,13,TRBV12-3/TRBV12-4,CASSRQGPGELFF,TGTGCCAGCAGCCGACAGGGCCCCGGGGAGCTGTTTTTT
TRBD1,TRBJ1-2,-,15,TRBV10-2,CASSESVGQAYGYTF,TGCGCCAGCAGTGAGTCGGTGGGACAGGCCTATGGCTACACCTTC
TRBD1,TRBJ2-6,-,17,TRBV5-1,CASSPGRGLSGANVLTF,TGCGCCAGCAGCCCGGGCAGGGGGCTTTCTGGGGCCAACGTCCTGACTTTC
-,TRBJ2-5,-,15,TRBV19,CASSPSGTLFETQYF,TGTGCCAGTAGTCCCTCAGGGACACTGTTTGAGACCCAGTACTTC
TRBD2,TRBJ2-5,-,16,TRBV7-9,CASSLGGRLAVETQYF,TGTGCCAGCAGCTTAGGGGGCCGACTAGCGGTCGAGACCCAGTACTTC
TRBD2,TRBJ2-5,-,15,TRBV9,CASSVVPGGQETQYF,TGTGCCAGCAGCGTAGTTCCGGGGGGGCAAGAGACCCAGTACTTC
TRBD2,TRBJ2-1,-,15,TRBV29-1,CSVRGAGGLNNEQFF,TGCAGCGTCCGTGGTGCGGGAGGATTAAACAATGAGCAGTTCTTC
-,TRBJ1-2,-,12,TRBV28,CASTGGRYGYTF,TGTGCCAGCACGGGGGGGAGATATGGCTACACCTTC
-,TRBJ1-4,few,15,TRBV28,CASSSQTAQNEKLFF,TGTGCCAGCAGTTCCCAGACAGCCCAAAATGAAAAACTGTTTTTT
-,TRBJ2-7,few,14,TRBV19,CASSSSLSSYEQYF,TGTGCCAGTAGTAGCTCTCTTAGCTCCTACGAGCAGTACTTC
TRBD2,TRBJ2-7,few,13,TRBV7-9,CASSFAGGYEQYF,TGTGCCAGCAGCTTTGCGGGGGGTTACGAGCAGTACTTC
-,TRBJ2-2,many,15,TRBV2,CASCIGVSNTGELFF,TGTGCCAGCTGCATCGGCGTTTCGAACACCGGGGAGCTGTTTTTT
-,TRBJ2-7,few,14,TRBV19,CASSIAGHQYEQYF,TGTGCCAGTAGTATCGCCGGACACCAGTACGAGCAGTACTTC
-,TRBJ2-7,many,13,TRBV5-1,CASRGDGTYEQYF,TGCGCCAGCAGGGGGGACGGTACCTACGAGCAGTACTTC
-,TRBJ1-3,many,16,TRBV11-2,CAGQTGTVASGNTIYF,TGTGCCGGCCAAACAGGGACGGTGGCCTCTGGAAACACCATATATTTT
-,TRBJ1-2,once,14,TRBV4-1,CASSQAGQIVGYTF,TGCGCCAGCAGCCAAGCCGGCCAAATAGTGGGCTACACCTTC
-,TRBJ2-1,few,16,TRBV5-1,CASSLQFRFGDNEQFF,TGCGCCAGCAGCTTACAGTTTCGATTTGGAGACAATGAGCAGTTCTTC
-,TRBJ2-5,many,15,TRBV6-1,CASSEVLGAGETQYF,TGTGCCAGCAGTGAAGTATTGGGGGCCGGGGAGACCCAGTACTTC
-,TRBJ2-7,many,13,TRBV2,CATRTASSYEQYF,TGTGCCACCCGGACCGCCTCTTCCTACGAGCAGTACTTC
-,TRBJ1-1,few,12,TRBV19,CASNVRGQVAFF,TGTGCCAGTAATGTCCGGGGTCAAGTAGCTTTCTTT
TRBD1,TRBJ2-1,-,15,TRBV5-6,CASSLGSTGMNEQFF,TGTGCCAGCAGCTTGGGGTCGACAGGGATGAATGAGCAGTTCTTC
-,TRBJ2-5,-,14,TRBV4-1,CASSQPPLGETQYF,TGCGCCAGCAGCCAACCGCCATTGGGGGAGACCCAGTACTTC
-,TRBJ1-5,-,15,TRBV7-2,CASSLSTGPNQPQHF,TGTGCCAGCAGCCTTTCGACAGGACCCAATCAGCCCCAGCATTTT
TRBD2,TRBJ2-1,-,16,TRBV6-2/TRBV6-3,CASSPEGRGAYNEQFF,TGTGCCAGCAGTCCGGAGGGGCGGGGGGCCTACAATGAGCAGTTCTTC
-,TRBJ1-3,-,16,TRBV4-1,CASSRLAGTTGNTIYF,TGCGCCAGCAGCCGCTTGGCCGGGACAACTGGAAACACCATATATTTT
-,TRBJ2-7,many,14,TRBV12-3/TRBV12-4,CASRPGLRTYEQYF,TGTGCCAGCAGACCGGGACTGAGGACGTACGAGCAGTACTTC
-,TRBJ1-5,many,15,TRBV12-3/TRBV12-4,CASSLLQGGNQPQHF,TGTGCCAGCAGTTTATTGCAGGGAGGCAATCAGCCCCAGCATTTT
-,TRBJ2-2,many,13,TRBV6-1,CASSEFRAGELFF,TGTGCCAGCAGTGAATTCAGGGCCGGGGAGCTGTTTTTT
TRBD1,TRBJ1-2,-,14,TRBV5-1,CASSLERTGSGYTF,TGCGCCAGCAGCTTGGAAAGGACAGGGTCGGGCTACACCTTC
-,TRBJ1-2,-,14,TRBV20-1,CSALPPQRSYGYTF,TGCAGTGCCCTCCCGCCCCAACGATCATATGGCTACACCTTC
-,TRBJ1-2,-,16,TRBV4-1,CASSQSHLRAPHGYTF,TGCGCCAGCAGCCAATCTCACCTCCGGGCCCCGCATGGCTACACCTTC
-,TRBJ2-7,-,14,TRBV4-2,CASSQEQSSYEQYF,TGTGCCAGCAGCCAAGAGCAGAGCTCCTACGAGCAGTACTTC
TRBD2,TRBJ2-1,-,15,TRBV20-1,CSARSSSGGYNEQFF,TGCAGTGCTAGGTCTTCCAGCGGGGGTTACAATGAGCAGTTCTTC
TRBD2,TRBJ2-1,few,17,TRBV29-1,CSVGIGLAGAVGNEQFF,TGCAGCGTTGGTATTGGACTAGCGGGGGCGGTGGGGAATGAGCAGTTCTTC
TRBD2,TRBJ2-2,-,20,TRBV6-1,CASSWRLTSGRAVDTGELFF,TGTGCCAGCAGCTGGCGGCTCACTAGCGGGAGGGCCGTCGACACCGGGGAGCTGTTTTTT
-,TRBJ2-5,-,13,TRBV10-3,CAISVRERETQYF,TGTGCCATCAGTGTACGGGAGAGGGAGACCCAGTACTTC